Presented here are 5 T cell receptor beta chains from one specimen sequenced in a study of T cells in Graves' hyperthyroidism and ophthalmopathy (dated by TCRdb to the late 2010s). The protocol used for the library was multiplex PCR. TCRdb names Illumina HiSeq 2000 as the instrument used. TCR beta CDR3 regions were amplified from RNA transcripts. The TCR CDR3 was subjected to a first round of RT-PCR using the HTBI primer set and the Qiagen OneStep RT-PCR kit. TCRdb passed the public sequencing reads through fastp at Q25 and MiXCR, retaining productive beta sequences. Here each entry gathers all rows of one CDR3 protein and keeps the most common genes and DNA. Within this sample are 37,000 or so distinct CDR3 sequences, with 52% of them counted one time only. The ten largest clones take up 17% of the sample. Specimen: blood. The receptors originated from a man aged 35-49 years with Graves' ophthalmopathy.

The chain uses TRBV25-1 and TRBJ1-1; no firm D call. The CDR3 is 15 amino acids. With 3 bases removed from V and 1 base from J, the gap between germline ends came to 12 bases. From germline, CDR1 is MGHDK and CDR2 SYGVNS. CDR3 DNA sequence: TGTGCCAGCAGTGACTATACGGGAGAGAACACTGAAGCTTTCTTT. It translates to CASSDYTGENTEAFF. The whole variable domain, filled in from reference TRBV25-1 and TRBJ1-1, reads EADIYQTPRYLVIGTGKKITLECSQTMGHDKMYWYQQDPGMELHLIHYSYGVNSTEKGDLSSESTVSRIRTEHFPLTLESARPSHTSQYLCASSDYTGENTEAFFGQGTRLTVV.

As concerns this clonotype: The junction and the germline gene differ at one end; a read error may be behind it. The chain carries TRBV9 and TRBJ2-3; a possible D gene is TRBD2 (6 bases). Per germline, CDR1 SGDLS and CDR2 YYNGEE. This CDR3 is built from 12 residues. The CDR3 DNA reads TGTGCCAGGGCCTGGGGAGGTCGTATGCAGTATTTC. Translating gives CARAWGGRMQYF.

This clonotype came up many times. This sequence joins TRBV6-5 and TRBJ1-2, with 7 bases lining up with TRBD1. Trimming took 5 bases from V and 5 from J; bases not matched to a gene: 5. The germline V gene encodes CDR1 MNHEY and CDR2 SVGAGI. The CDR3 has 13 residues. The CDR3 reads CASSPGQWYGYTF. DNA of the CDR3: TGTGCCAGCAGTCCGGGACAGTGGTATGGCTACACCTTC.

On this clonotype itself: The junction does not match germline at one end; this may be a read error. V is TRBV5-4 and J is TRBJ1-2; D is uncertain. CDR3 length: 14 amino acids. Germline V CDR1 and CDR2: SGHNT, YYREEE (reference sequence). The CDR3 DNA sequence: TGTGCCAGCAGGTTCTCTAGGACCGAGTATGGCTACATCTTC. Protein sequence: CASRFSRTEYGYIF.

This clonotype has ten or more counts. For the CDR3, the DNA is TGCGCCAGCAGTTACCACCGGGACAGGGGGAACACTGAAGCTTTCTTT. It encodes CASSYHRDRGNTEAFF. V is TRBV5-1 and J is TRBJ1-1, with 10 bases lining up with TRBD1. Trimming removed 5 bases from V and 1 base from J; junction bases left unmatched: 8. This CDR3 is 16 amino acids long. Germline CDR1 is SGHRS and CDR2 is YFSETQ.